The source of this TCR beta chain is a study of cytomegalovirus exposure and HLA in healthy donors. The PCR employed 60 Vbeta primers together with 13 Jbeta primers. Generated by immunoSEQ multiplex PCR, the TCRdb table keeps only in-frame clones and is missing some. The repertoire table contains tens of thousands of clones. There are 11 residues in the CDR3. CDR1 is SGHDT, CDR2 YYEEEE, per germline. The J segment lost 15 bases and the V segment lost 2 bases, leaving 2 bases of the junction unmatched. Sequenced input: PBMCs. The TCR was taken from a man aged 50 or older in good health and CMV-seropositive. The chain has TRBV5-6 and TRBJ2-1; 10 bases are shared with TRBD1. CDR3 nucleotides: TGTGCCAGCAGCTTAAGGGACAGGGGGTTCTTC. This translates into CASSLRDRGFF.